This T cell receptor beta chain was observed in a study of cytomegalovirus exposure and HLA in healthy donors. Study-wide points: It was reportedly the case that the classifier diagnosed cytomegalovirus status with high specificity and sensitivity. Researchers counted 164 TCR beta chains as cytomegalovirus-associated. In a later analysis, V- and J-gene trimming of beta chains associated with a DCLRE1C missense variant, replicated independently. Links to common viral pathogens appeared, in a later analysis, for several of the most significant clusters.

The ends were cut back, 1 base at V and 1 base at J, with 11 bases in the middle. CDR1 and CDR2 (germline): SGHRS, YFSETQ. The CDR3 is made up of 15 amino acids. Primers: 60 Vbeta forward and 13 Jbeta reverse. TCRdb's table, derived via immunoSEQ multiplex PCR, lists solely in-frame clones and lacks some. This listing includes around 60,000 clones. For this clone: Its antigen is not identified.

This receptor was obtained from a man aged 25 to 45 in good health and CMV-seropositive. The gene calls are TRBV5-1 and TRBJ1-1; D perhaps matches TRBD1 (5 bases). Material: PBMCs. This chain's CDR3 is CASSLRGGRNTEAFF. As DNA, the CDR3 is TGCGCCAGCAGCTTGCGCGGGGGACGGAACACTGAAGCTTTCTTT. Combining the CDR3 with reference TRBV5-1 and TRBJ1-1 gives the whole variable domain KAGVTQTPRYLIKTRGQQVTLSCSPISGHRSVSWYQQTPGQGLQFLFEYFSETQRNKGNFPGRFSGRQFSNSRSEMNVSTLELGDSALYLCASSLRGGRNTEAFFGQGTRLTVV.